This T cell receptor beta chain was identified in a study of T cells in Graves' hyperthyroidism and ophthalmopathy. Amplification of TCR beta CDR3 regions was performed using RNA transcripts as template. Using the HTBI primer set, a first-round RT-PCR was run on the TCR CDR3. TCRdb redid the calling of the multiplex PCR reads with MiXCR, one entry per CDR3 protein. The table includes fewer than 850,000 distinct CDR3 sequences, 15% to 20% detected once. This clonotype was seen a few times. Its antigen is not known. The study, taken as a whole, reports: Most expanded thyroid clonotypes above 0.001 recurred in blood.

The J segment lost 9 bases and the V segment lost 7 bases, leaving 9 bases of the junction unmatched. This CDR3 is built from 15 residues. CDR1 is LNHNV, CDR2 YYDKDF, per germline (reference sequence). Stable disease denoted Graves' hyperthyroidism without ophthalmopathy progression within 18 months. The study based diagnoses on clinical symptoms, serum thyroxine and TRAb, thyroid ultrasound and orbital computed tomography. This clonotype was obtained from a man over 45 with Graves' hyperthyroidism. The rearrangement links TRBV15 to TRBJ2-1, with 13 positions matching TRBD2. Sequencing used blood. The CDR3 region is CATTQGLAGAGEQFF. The CDR3 region has the DNA TGTGCCACCACCCAAGGACTAGCGGGAGCTGGTGAGCAGTTCTTC.